These T cell receptor beta chains were read from a single sample in a study of blood T cell repertoires in COVID-19. TCRdb keeps only in-frame clones here, not all; method: immunoSEQ multiplex PCR. The table includes about 200,000 clones, 86% detected once. The sample consisted of peripheral blood. These receptors were collected from a woman aged 50 to 60 with acute or convalescent COVID-19. The CDR3 runs from the conserved cysteine through the conserved F or W. The D gene is left open where the match is weak. A clone size is listed for some rows: how often the clone was seen (once, few, many), or a class if it is expanded.

TGCGCCAGCAGCTTGCGGGAGGGCCGAGAGACCCAGTACTTC | CASSLREGRETQYF | TRBD2 | TRBJ2-5 | TRBV5-1 | .
TGTGCCAGCACGCGGATGGGGGGTTATTCACCCCTCCACTTT | CASTRMGGYSPLHF | . | TRBJ1-6 | TRBV5-6 | .
TGTGCCAGCAGCACTCGGGACAGGGAGAATCAGCCCCAGCATTTT | CASSTRDRENQPQHF | TRBD1 | TRBJ1-5 | TRBV13 | .
TGTGCCAGCAGCGCCTACTTACCGGGACTAGCATACGAGCAGTACTTC | CASSAYLPGLAYEQYF | TRBD2 | TRBJ2-7 | TRBV7-8 | .
TGTGCCAGCAGCTCCGGGACTAGCGGGGGTCGAGAGACCCAGTACTTC | CASSSGTSGGRETQYF | TRBD2 | TRBJ2-5 | TRBV11-3 | .
TGTGCCAGCAGCCCCGGGACAGGGATCACCGGGGAGCTGTTTTTT | CASSPGTGITGELFF | TRBD1 | TRBJ2-2 | TRBV5-5 | .
TGTGCCAGCAGACGGACAGGAGGACCCTACGAGCAGTACTTC | CASRRTGGPYEQYF | TRBD1 | TRBJ2-7 | TRBV14 | .
TGCGCCAGCAGCCAACGTCGCAGTTGGTCCTACGAGCAGTACTTC | CASSQRRSWSYEQYF | . | TRBJ2-7 | TRBV4-3 | once
TGTGCCAGCAGTGAGGGGGGAGGCTACACCTTC | CASSEGGGYTF | . | TRBJ1-2 | TRBV25-1 | .
TGTGCCAGCAGTCTACGACTACCACAAGAGACCCAGTACTTC | CASSLRLPQETQYF | . | TRBJ2-5 | TRBV6-2/TRBV6-3 | .
TGTGCCAGCAGTTTGGGACAGACTTTATCCTACAATGAGCAGTTCTTC | CASSLGQTLSYNEQFF | TRBD1 | TRBJ2-1 | TRBV27 | .
TGTGCCAGCAGCTTAATGCAGGGTTCGAAGACCCAGTACTTC | CASSLMQGSKTQYF | . | TRBJ2-5 | TRBV7-9 | .
TGTGCCAGCAGCGGACCCGCGGGGGGGGAAAAACTGTTTTTT | CASSGPAGGEKLFF | . | TRBJ1-4 | TRBV9 | .
TGCGCCAGCAGCTGGGGGACTAGCGGGACTGTTGGGGTAAGGAATGAGCAGTTCTTC | CASSWGTSGTVGVRNEQFF | TRBD2 | TRBJ2-1 | TRBV5-1 | .
TGTGCCAGCAGTTACCAAAGGACAGGGGAGATAGGTGAAGCTTTCTTT | CASSYQRTGEIGEAFF | TRBD1 | TRBJ1-1 | TRBV6-6 | .
TGTGCCAGCAGCTTGGGGGTGGGCAGGTTCTATGGCTACACCTTC | CASSLGVGRFYGYTF | . | TRBJ1-2 | TRBV5-5 | .
TGTGCCAGCAGCGTAGCGGGTGGCAATGAGCAGTTCTTC | CASSVAGGNEQFF | . | TRBJ2-1 | TRBV9 | .
TGTGCCAGCAGAAACGAACACTATACGAACACCGGGGAGCTGTTTTTT | CASRNEHYTNTGELFF | . | TRBJ2-2 | TRBV27 | .
TGTGCCAGCAGCCCCCTCCGCGGGAGGGATGGGGAGCTGTTTTTT | CASSPLRGRDGELFF | TRBD2 | TRBJ2-2 | TRBV9 | .
TGTGCCGCGACTAGGCAGAGAGACTACGAGCAGTACTTC | CAATRQRDYEQYF | . | TRBJ2-7 | TRBV10-3 | .
TGCGCCAGCAGCCCGTATTTCGAGGTAGCGGGAGGTATAACCACCGGGGAGCTGTTTTTT | CASSPYFEVAGGITTGELFF | TRBD2 | TRBJ2-2 | TRBV4-3 | .
TGTGCCAGCAGCACCTACGGGCGGGAGGGTGAGTACGAGCAGTACTTC | CASSTYGREGEYEQYF | TRBD2 | TRBJ2-7 | TRBV3-1/TRBV3-2 | .
TGTGCCAGCAGCTTAGACAGCTGGGACGAGCAGTACTTC | CASSLDSWDEQYF | . | TRBJ2-7 | TRBV7-7 | .
TGCAGCGTTGAGTTTAGGGGGAGCTACAATGAGCAGTTCTTC | CSVEFRGSYNEQFF | . | TRBJ2-1 | TRBV29-1 | .
TGTGCCAGCTCACCGACAGGGGAAGGGTCCTACGAGCAGTACTTC | CASSPTGEGSYEQYF | TRBD1 | TRBJ2-7 | TRBV18 | .
TGTGCCAGCTCACCACGGACTAGCGGGAGTAGGAACGAGCAGTACTTC | CASSPRTSGSRNEQYF | TRBD2 | TRBJ2-7 | TRBV18 | .
TGCGCCAGCAGCCATCCCCGGGACAGGGGGCTTCCCGGGGAGCTGTTTTTT | CASSHPRDRGLPGELFF | TRBD1 | TRBJ2-2 | TRBV5-1 | once
TGTGCCAGCAGTTACTCGGGACAGGGGATGAGCTACACCTTC | CASSYSGQGMSYTF | TRBD1 | TRBJ1-2 | TRBV6-5 | .
TGTGCCATCAGTGGGAGGGGACAGGGATCCGACGAGCAGTACTTC | CAISGRGQGSDEQYF | TRBD1 | TRBJ2-7 | TRBV10-3 | .
TGTGCCAGCAGTCGACAGGGGTTTAGCGACGAGCAGTACTTC | CASSRQGFSDEQYF | TRBD1 | TRBJ2-7 | TRBV6-5 | .
TGTGCCAGCAGCTCCCGGGACAGGGAGTCTGAAGCTTTCTTT | CASSSRDRESEAFF | TRBD1 | TRBJ1-1 | TRBV9 | .